These T cell receptor beta chains were read from a single sample in a study of neoadjuvant anti-PD-1 for oral cavity cancer. The repertoire was sequenced with immunoSEQ multiplex PCR; TCRdb's copy has only in-frame clones and lacks some. The sample yields some 14,000 clones, roughly 65% seen once. The starting material was PBMCs, obtained before nivolumab (anti-PD-1) treatment. Every receptor here comes from a person between 40 and 85 years old with oral cavity squamous cell carcinoma. Each CDR3 is given with its conserved first and last residue. Each record gives: clone size, J gene, V gene, D gene, CDR3 protein, CDR3 DNA. D genes are given only for firm matches. Some rows have no size entry. The others give once, few or many, or a class for an expanded clone.

>NA|TRBJ1-1|TRBV4-1|NA
CASSQVRAGGSRDTEAFF
TGCGCCAGCAGCCAAGTTCGGGCGGGGGGGTCACGGGACACTGAAGCTTTCTTT
>NA|TRBJ1-2|TRBV19|TRBD1
CASWGQGEFRDGYTF
TGTGCCAGCTGGGGACAGGGGGAATTCCGGGATGGCTACACCTTC
>NA|TRBJ2-7|TRBV5-5|NA
CASSSTGTTYEQYF
TGTGCCAGCAGCTCAACCGGGACCACCTACGAGCAGTACTTC
>NA|TRBJ2-7|TRBV6-6|NA
CASNRGTAGYEQYF
TGTGCCAGCAACCGGGGGACAGCCGGCTACGAGCAGTACTTC
>NA|TRBJ1-5|TRBV30|NA
CAWSSGFSNQPQHF
TGTGCCTGGAGTTCAGGGTTTAGCAATCAGCCCCAGCATTTT
>NA|TRBJ1-2|TRBV7-2|NA
CASSLDWGLSGYTF
TGTGCCAGCAGCTTAGATTGGGGATTGAGTGGCTACACCTTC
>NA|TRBJ1-1|TRBV6-6|NA
CASSYDLYGPEAFF
TGTGCCAGCAGTTACGATCTATACGGGCCTGAAGCTTTCTTT
>NA|TRBJ2-1|TRBV11-3|TRBD1
CASSSGTAYGNEQFF
TGTGCCAGCAGCTCAGGGACAGCCTACGGTAATGAGCAGTTCTTC
>NA|TRBJ1-5|TRBV7-9|NA
CASSLGVGASSNQPQHF
TGTGCCAGCAGCCTGGGGGTCGGAGCGTCGAGCAATCAGCCCCAGCATTTT
>NA|TRBJ2-5|TRBV25-1|NA
CASSEYNEETQYF
TGTGCCAGCAGTGAATACAACGAAGAGACCCAGTACTTC
>NA|TRBJ1-3|TRBV5-6|NA
CASSLGGDGNTIYF
TGTGCCAGCAGCTTGGGAGGGGACGGAAACACCATATATTTT
>NA|TRBJ1-1|TRBV27|TRBD1
CASSLGTVGTEAFF
TGTGCCAGCAGTTTGGGGACAGTAGGCACTGAAGCTTTCTTT
>NA|TRBJ2-7|TRBV18|NA
CASSPDSSGRGQYF
TGTGCCAGCTCACCGGACAGCTCAGGGCGGGGGCAGTACTTC
>NA|TRBJ1-5|TRBV6-1|NA
CASKGRTSNQPQHF
TGTGCCAGCAAAGGGAGGACGAGCAATCAGCCCCAGCATTTT
>NA|TRBJ2-3|TRBV7-2|TRBD2
CASQTSGGTDTQYF
TGTGCCAGCCAGACTAGCGGGGGCACAGATACGCAGTATTTT
>NA|TRBJ2-7|TRBV5-1|TRBD2
CASSISGSSYEQYF
TGCGCCAGCAGTATCAGCGGGAGCTCCTACGAGCAGTACTTC
>few|TRBJ1-6|TRBV6-4|NA
CASWGWGKSPLHF
TGTGCCAGCTGGGGATGGGGGAAATCACCCCTCCACTTT
>NA|TRBJ2-1|TRBV10-3|NA
CAIGRGYNEQFF
TGTGCCATCGGAAGGGGGTACAATGAGCAGTTCTTC
>once|TRBJ2-1|TRBV29-1|TRBD2
CSVPLGRSGISYNEQFF
TGCAGCGTTCCTCTGGGGAGAAGCGGGATCTCCTACAATGAGCAGTTCTTC
>NA|TRBJ2-1|TRBV4-1|TRBD2
CASSQAIAGGEQFF
TGCGCCAGCAGCCAAGCGATAGCGGGGGGTGAGCAGTTCTTC
>NA|TRBJ1-1|TRBV2|NA
CASSGSMNTEAFF
TGTGCCAGCAGTGGATCTATGAACACTGAAGCTTTCTTT
>NA|TRBJ2-7|TRBV7-9|TRBD2
CASSPLSGAPKEQYF
TGTGCCAGCAGCCCTCTGAGCGGGGCGCCTAAAGAGCAGTACTTC
>few|TRBJ2-2|TRBV7-2|NA
CASTVHGRNTGELFF
TGTGCCAGCACCGTACACGGGAGGAACACCGGGGAGCTGTTTTTT
>NA|TRBJ2-1|TRBV11-2|NA
CASTTGTSYNEQFF
TGTGCCAGCACGACAGGCACCTCCTACAATGAGCAGTTCTTC
>few|TRBJ2-7|TRBV19|NA
CASSGAGTLSSYEQYF
TGTGCCAGTAGTGGGGCAGGAACCTTGAGCTCCTACGAGCAGTACTTC
>NA|TRBJ2-5|TRBV7-9|TRBD2
CASSLFGGGIQETQYF
TGTGCCAGCAGCTTATTTGGCGGGGGAATCCAAGAGACCCAGTACTTC